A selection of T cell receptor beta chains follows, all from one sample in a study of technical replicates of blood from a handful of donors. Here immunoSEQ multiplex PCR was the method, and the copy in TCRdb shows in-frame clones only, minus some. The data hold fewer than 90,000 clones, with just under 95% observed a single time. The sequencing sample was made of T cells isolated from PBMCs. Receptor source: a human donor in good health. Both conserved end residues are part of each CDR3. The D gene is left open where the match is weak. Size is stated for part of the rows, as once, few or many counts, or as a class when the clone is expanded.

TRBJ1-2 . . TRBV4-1 TGCGCCAGCAGCCAAGTATTAGGACAAAACTATGGCTACACCTTC CASSQVLGQNYGYTF
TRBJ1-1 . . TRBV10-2 TGCGCCAGCAGTCAAAGGGGGACTGAAGCTTTCTTT CASSQRGTEAFF
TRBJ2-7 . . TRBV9 TGTGCCAGCGGACTGGGGAGCTACGAGCAGTACTTC CASGLGSYEQYF
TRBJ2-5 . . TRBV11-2 TGTGCCAGCAGCTTAATTGGGGCACAAGAGACCCAGTACTTC CASSLIGAQETQYF
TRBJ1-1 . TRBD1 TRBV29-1 TGCAGCGCCGGGACAGGGGGCTTCTGGAACACTGAAGCTTTCTTT CSAGTGGFWNTEAFF
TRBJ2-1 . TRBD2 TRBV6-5 TGTGCCAGCAGTTACTCCGCGCGGGGGGGTTACAATGAGCAGTTCTTC CASSYSARGGYNEQFF
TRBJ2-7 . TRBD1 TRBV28 TGTGCCAGCAGTCCCCGTCCGGGACAGGGCACCTACGAGCAGTACTTC CASSPRPGQGTYEQYF
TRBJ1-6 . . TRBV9 TGTGCCAGCAGCACTCGAGGGTCACCCCTCCACTTT CASSTRGSPLHF
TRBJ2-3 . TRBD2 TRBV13 TGTGCCAGCAGCTTACTACTAGCGGGGGAAAGGGAGGCTTACGATACGCAGTATTTT CASSLLLAGEREAYDTQYF
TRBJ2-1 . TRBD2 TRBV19 TGTGCCAGTACCGGACTAGCGTCATCGACCAATGAGCAGTTCTTC CASTGLASSTNEQFF
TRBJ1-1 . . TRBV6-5 TGTGCCAGCAGTTTCAAGGGCGGGCACACTGAAGCTTTCTTT CASSFKGGHTEAFF
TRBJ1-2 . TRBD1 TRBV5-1 TGCGCCAGCAGCTTGGGACAGGGGGGCTATGGCTACACCTTC CASSLGQGGYGYTF
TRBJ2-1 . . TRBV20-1 TGCAGTGCTTTATCAGGGTATGAGCAGTTCTTC CSALSGYEQFF
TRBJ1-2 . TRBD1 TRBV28 TGTGCCAGCAGCCGGGGACAGGTTCTCTATGGCTACACCTTC CASSRGQVLYGYTF
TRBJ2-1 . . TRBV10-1 TGCGCCAGCAGTGAGAGACTCAATGAGCAGTTCTTC CASSERLNEQFF
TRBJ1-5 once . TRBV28 TGTGCCAGCACCCTGTATGGGGAGTCGAATCAGCCCCAGCATTTT CASTLYGESNQPQHF
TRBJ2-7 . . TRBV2 TGTGCCAGCAAGGAGGGGTCCTCTTCATTGACCTACGAGCAGTACTTC CASKEGSSSLTYEQYF
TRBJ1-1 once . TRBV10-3 TGTGCCATCAGTGAGGTCCCCAGGAAAGGGAACACTGAAGCTTTCTTT CAISEVPRKGNTEAFF
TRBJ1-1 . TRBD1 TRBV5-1 TGCGCCAGCAGCCTGGGACAGCAGAACACTGAAGCTTTCTTT CASSLGQQNTEAFF
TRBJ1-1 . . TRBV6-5 TGTGCCAGCAGTTATACAGGATTGAACACTGAAGCTTTCTTT CASSYTGLNTEAFF
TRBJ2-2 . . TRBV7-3 TGTGCCAGCAGCTCGACAGCCACCGGGGAGCTGTTTTTT CASSSTATGELFF
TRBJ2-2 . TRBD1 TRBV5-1 TGCGCCAGCAGCGAGGTTGGGACAGGGGGCACCGGGGAGCTGTTTTTT CASSEVGTGGTGELFF
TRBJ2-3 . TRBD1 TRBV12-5 TGTGCTAGTGGTTTGGTAGTCGGGGACAGGAGAGATACGCAGTATTTT CASGLVVGDRRDTQYF
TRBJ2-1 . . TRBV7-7 TGTGCCAGCAGCTTAGGGACAGCATACAATGAGCAGTTCTTC CASSLGTAYNEQFF
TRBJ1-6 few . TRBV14 TGTGCCAGCAGCGAGAAGGGGTACTTTAACTCCTATAATTCACCCCTCCACTTT CASSEKGYFNSYNSPLHF
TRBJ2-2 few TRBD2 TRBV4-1 TGCGCCAGCAGCCAGAGCGGGGGACTCAACACCGGGGAGCTGTTTTTT CASSQSGGLNTGELFF
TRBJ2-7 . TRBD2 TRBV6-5 TGTGCCAGCAGAGTCCCGACTAGCGGATCCTACGAGCAGTACTTC CASRVPTSGSYEQYF
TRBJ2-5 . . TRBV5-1 TGCGCCAGCAGCTTGGCAGGGAGGGAGACCCAGTACTTC CASSLAGRETQYF
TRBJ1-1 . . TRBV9 TGTGCCAGCAGCGTAGGACAAACGAACACTGAAGCTTTCTTT CASSVGQTNTEAFF
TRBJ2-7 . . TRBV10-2 TGCGCCAGCAGTGGGAGCTCCTACGAGCAGTACTTC CASSGSSYEQYF
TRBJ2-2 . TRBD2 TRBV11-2 TGTGCCAGCAGCCGGGCCCCGGGAGGAGAGCTGTTTTTT CASSRAPGGELFF
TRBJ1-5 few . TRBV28 TGTGCCAGCAGTTTGGTAGGCAATCAGCCCCAGCATTTT CASSLVGNQPQHF
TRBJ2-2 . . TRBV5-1 TGCGCCAGCAGCCCTGAGCGGGTCTTAGGGAACACCGGGGAGCTGTTTTTT CASSPERVLGNTGELFF
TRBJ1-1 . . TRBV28 TGTGCCAGCAGTCCGGGACATAAAGCTTTCTTT CASSPGHKAFF
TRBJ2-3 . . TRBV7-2 TGTGCCAGCAGCTTTTCCGAGACAACAGATACGCAGTATTTT CASSFSETTDTQYF
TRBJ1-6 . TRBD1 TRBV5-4 TGTGCCAGCAGCTTGTCGGGACAGGGTTCACAACCCCTCCACTTT CASSLSGQGSQPLHF
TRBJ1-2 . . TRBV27 TGTGCCAGCAAAATCGCGGAGGGGCCCTACGGCTACACCTTC CASKIAEGPYGYTF
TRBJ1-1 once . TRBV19 TGTGCCAGTAGTATTGGGGGGGTGAACACTGAAGCTTTCTTT CASSIGGVNTEAFF
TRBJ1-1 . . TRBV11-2 TGTGCCAGCAGCTTAGACTACTTCACTGAAGCTTTCTTT CASSLDYFTEAFF
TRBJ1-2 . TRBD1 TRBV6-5 TGTGCCAGCAGTTACCCGACAGGGGGTACCTATGGCTACACCTTC CASSYPTGGTYGYTF
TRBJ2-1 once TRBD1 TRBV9 TGTGCCAGCAGCCCTGGACAGGAGAAATACAATGAGCAGTTCTTC CASSPGQEKYNEQFF
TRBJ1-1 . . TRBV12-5 TGTGCTAGTGGTTTGGCAACAGGTGGGCAGGGGTTTAAAGCTTTCTTT CASGLATGGQGFKAFF
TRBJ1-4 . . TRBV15 TGTGCCACCAGCAGAGATTATACGGGGGACCGCGAAAAACTGTTTTTT CATSRDYTGDREKLFF
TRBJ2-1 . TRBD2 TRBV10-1 TGCGCCAGCAGCCCGGGACTAGGGAGAAATGAGCAGTTCTTC CASSPGLGRNEQFF
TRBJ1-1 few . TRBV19 TGTGCCAGTAGTACTGACAGAGACACTGAAGCTTTCTTT CASSTDRDTEAFF
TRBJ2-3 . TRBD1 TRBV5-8 TGTGCCAGCAGCTTCACAGGGGCTAGCACAGATACGCAGTATTTT CASSFTGASTDTQYF